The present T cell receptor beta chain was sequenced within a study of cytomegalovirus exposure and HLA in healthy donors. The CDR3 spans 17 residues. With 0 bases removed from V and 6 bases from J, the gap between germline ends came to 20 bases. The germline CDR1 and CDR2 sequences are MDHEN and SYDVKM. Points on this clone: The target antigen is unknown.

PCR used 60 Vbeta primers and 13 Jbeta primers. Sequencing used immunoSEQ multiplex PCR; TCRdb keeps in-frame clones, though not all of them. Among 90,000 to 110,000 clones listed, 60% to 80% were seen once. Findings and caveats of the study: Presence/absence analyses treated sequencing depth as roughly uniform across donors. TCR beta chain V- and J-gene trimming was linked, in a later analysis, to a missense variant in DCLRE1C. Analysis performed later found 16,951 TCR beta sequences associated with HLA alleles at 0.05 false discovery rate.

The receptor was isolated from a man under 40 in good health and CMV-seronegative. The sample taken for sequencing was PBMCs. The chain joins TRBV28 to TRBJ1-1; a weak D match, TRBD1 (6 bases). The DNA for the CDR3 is TGTGCCAGCAGTTTATGGGGCACGACAGGTGGGCTGGCTGAAGCTTTCTTT. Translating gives CASSLWGTTGGLAEAFF.